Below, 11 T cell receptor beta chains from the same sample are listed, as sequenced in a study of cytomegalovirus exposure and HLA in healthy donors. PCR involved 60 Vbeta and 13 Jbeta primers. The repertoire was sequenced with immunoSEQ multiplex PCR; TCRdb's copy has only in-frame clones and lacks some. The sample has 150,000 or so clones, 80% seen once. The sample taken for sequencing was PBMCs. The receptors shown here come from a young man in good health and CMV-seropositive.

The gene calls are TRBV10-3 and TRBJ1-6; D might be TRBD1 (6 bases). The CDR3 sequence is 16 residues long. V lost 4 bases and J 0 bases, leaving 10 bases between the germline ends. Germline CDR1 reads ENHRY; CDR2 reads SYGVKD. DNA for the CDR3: TGTGCCATCAGTGTACGGGGGGCCTCCTATAATTCACCCCTCCACTTT. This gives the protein CAISVRGASYNSPLHF.

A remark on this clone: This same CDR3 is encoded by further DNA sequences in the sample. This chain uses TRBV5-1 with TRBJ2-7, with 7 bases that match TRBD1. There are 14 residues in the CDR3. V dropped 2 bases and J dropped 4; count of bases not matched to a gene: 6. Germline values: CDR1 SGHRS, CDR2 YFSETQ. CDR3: CASSFQGEAYEQYF. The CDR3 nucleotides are TGCGCCAGCAGCTTCCAGGGGGAAGCGTACGAGCAGTACTTC.

The CDR3 DNA reads as TGTGCCAGCAGCTTTTACTCCGTCCCAGATACGCAGTATTTT. Its translation is CASSFYSVPDTQYF. The chain employs TRBV5-4 and TRBJ2-3; D uncertain. Trimming took 2 bases from V and 4 from J, leaving 11 bases between them. CDR1 SGHNT and CDR2 YYREEE come from the germline V gene (reference sequence). This CDR3 is built from 14 residues. Using reference TRBV5-4 and TRBJ2-3 for the parts outside the CDR3, the full variable domain is ETGVTQSPTHLIKTRGQQVTLRCSSQSGHNTVSWYQQALGQGPQFIFQYYREEENGRGNFPPRFSGLQFPNYSSELNVNALELDDSALYLCASSFYSVPDTQYFGPGTRLTVL.

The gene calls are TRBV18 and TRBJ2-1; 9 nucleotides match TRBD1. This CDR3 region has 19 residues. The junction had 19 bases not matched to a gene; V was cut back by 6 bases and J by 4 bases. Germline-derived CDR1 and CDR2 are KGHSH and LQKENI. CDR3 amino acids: CASSQNPQGAGAAYNEQFF. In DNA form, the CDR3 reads TGTGCCAGCTCCCAGAATCCACAGGGGGCCGGGGCGGCTTACAATGAGCAGTTCTTC.

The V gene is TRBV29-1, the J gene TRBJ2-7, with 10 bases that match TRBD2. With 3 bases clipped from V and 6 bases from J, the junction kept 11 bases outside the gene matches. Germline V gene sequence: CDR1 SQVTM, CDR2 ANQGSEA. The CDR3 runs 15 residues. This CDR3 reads CSVDDQAGGSGEQYF. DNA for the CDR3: TGCAGCGTTGATGACCAAGCGGGAGGGTCCGGCGAGCAGTACTTC.

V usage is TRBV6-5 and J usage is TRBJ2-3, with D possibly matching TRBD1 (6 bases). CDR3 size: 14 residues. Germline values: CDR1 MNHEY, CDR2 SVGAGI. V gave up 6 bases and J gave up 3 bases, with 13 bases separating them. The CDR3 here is CASRNRVLTDTQYF. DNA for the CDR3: TGTGCCAGCAGGAACAGGGTTTTGACAGATACGCAGTATTTT.

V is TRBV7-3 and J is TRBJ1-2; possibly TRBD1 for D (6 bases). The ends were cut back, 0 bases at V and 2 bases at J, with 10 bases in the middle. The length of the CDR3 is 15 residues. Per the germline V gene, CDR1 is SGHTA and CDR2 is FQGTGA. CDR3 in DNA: TGTGCCAGCAGCTTAACCGGGCAGGGGAACTATGGCTACACCTTC. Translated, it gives CASSLTGQGNYGYTF.

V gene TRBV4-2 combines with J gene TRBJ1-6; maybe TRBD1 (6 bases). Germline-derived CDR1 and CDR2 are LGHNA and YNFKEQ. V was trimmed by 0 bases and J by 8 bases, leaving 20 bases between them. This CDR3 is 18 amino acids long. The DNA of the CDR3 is TGTGCCAGCAGCCAAGATTTGGGGGCAGGGGAGTTCCATTCACCCCTCCACTTT. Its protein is CASSQDLGAGEFHSPLHF.

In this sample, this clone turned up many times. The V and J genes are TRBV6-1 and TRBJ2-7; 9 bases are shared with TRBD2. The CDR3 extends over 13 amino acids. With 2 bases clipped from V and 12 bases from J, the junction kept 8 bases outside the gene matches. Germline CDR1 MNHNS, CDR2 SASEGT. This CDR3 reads CASSEPGLASRYF. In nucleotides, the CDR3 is TGTGCCAGCAGTGAACCGGGACTAGCCAGCAGGTACTTC.

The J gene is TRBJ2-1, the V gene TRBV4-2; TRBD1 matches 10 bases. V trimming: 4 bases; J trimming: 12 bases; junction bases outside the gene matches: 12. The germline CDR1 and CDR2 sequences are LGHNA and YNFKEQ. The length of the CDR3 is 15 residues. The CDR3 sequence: CASSPRGGTGDGQFF. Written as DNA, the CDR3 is TGTGCCAGCAGCCCCCGTGGTGGGACAGGGGATGGGCAGTTCTTC.

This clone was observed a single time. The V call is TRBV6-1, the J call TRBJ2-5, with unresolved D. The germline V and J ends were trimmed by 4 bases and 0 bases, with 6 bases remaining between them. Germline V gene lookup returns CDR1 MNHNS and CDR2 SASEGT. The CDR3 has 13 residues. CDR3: CASSADYQETQYF. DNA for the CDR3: TGTGCCAGCAGTGCCGACTACCAAGAGACCCAGTACTTC.